These 5 T cell receptor beta chains came from one sample sequenced in a study of PD-L1 blockade in urothelial cancer. Time point here: pretreatment peripheral blood. Assay: immunoSEQ multiplex PCR; the TCRdb copy retains only in-frame clones and omits some. The sample carries approximately 100,000 clones, roughly 90% recorded once. Sample: PBMCs, taken around atezolizumab (anti-PD-L1) treatment. All receptors derive from a woman older than 75 with urothelial cancer.

The V and J genes are TRBV6-5 and TRBJ2-6; D is possibly TRBD2 (5 bases). This CDR3 is 15 amino acids long. Per the germline V gene, CDR1 is MNHEY and CDR2 is SVGAGI. The V and J ends lost 2 bases and 2 bases respectively, with 7 bases between them. The CDR3 DNA is TGTGCCAGCAGTTACACTAGGGCTGGGGCCAACGTCCTGACTTTC. It translates to CASSYTRAGANVLTF.

The chain has TRBV5-1 and TRBJ1-1; 7 nucleotides line up with TRBD1. Germline V gene sequence: CDR1 SGHRS, CDR2 YFSETQ. V lost 6 bases, J lost 3 bases, and 8 bases stayed unmatched. The CDR3 is 14 amino acids. In DNA, the CDR3 is TGCGCCAGCAAATCGACAGGGATAGACACTGAAGCTTTCTTT. Its protein product is CASKSTGIDTEAFF.

The chain uses TRBV28 and TRBJ1-4; 7 nucleotides align to TRBD1. The germline CDR1 and CDR2 sequences are MDHEN and SYDVKM. V lost 5 bases, J lost 7 bases, and 10 bases stayed unmatched. The CDR3 has 15 residues. The CDR3 nucleotides read TGTGCCAGCAGTCTGAGACAGGGTTGGAGTGAAAAACTGTTTTTT. Its protein product is CASSLRQGWSEKLFF.

The chain has TRBV7-2 and TRBJ2-1; TRBD2 matches at 14 bases. The CDR3 totals 15 residues. Germline assignment: CDR1 SGHTA and CDR2 FQGNSA. Germline trimming cut 5 bases from V and 9 bases from J; bases unmatched to any gene: 6. CDR3 residues: CASSPGTSGSSEQFF. CDR3 sequence (DNA): TGTGCCAGCAGCCCCGGGACTAGCGGGAGTTCTGAGCAGTTCTTC.

This clone was seen only a few times. This chain joins TRBV27 and TRBJ1-1; 7 bases map to TRBD1. CDR1 is MNHEY, CDR2 SMNVEV, per germline (reference sequence). The CDR3 is 12 residues long. Trimming cost V 6 bases and J 4 bases; bases outside gene matches: 2. The CDR3 loop reads CASRTGTTEAFF. CDR3 bases: TGTGCCAGCAGGACAGGGACCACTGAAGCTTTCTTT.